This TCR beta chain stems from a study of blood T cell repertoires in COVID-19. Study in general: Italy, Spain and the United States were the sources of the convalescent and acute COVID-19 samples.

The ends lost 1 base at V and 2 bases at J; junction bases unmatched: 3. Germline-derived CDR1 and CDR2 are SGHKS and YYEKEE (reference sequence). The CDR3 has 14 amino acids. Cohorts were determined from participant-reported clinical history. Using immunoSEQ multiplex PCR, the repertoire was profiled, and TCRdb retains in-frame clones only, with some absent. The sample consists of some 300,000 clones, about 89% of them appearing once. The J gene is TRBJ2-7, the V gene TRBV5-5; 7 nucleotides match TRBD1. What was sequenced was PBMCs or T cells enriched from blood (not recorded which). This clonotype was obtained from a middle-aged woman who had recovered from COVID-19. The CDR3 DNA follows: TGTGCCAGCAGCTTGTCGACAGGGACCTACGAGCAGTACTTC. Translating it yields CASSLSTGTYEQYF.